Below are 9 T cell receptor beta chains sequenced from a single sample in a study of Tregs in tolerant kidney transplant recipients. Recipients received nonmyeloablative bone marrow transplants from related graft donors, with transient mixed chimerism. The method was immunoSEQ multiplex PCR; TCRdb's version includes in-frame clones alone and lacks a portion of them. The sample consists of 100,000 or so clones, 80% to 95% of them appearing once. The sequences come from CD4+ T cells from blood (PBMCs), collected 12 months after the transplant. All receptors come from a human patient who received a combined kidney and bone marrow transplant. The graft donor may account for some of the T cells.

The chain links TRBV5-6 to TRBJ2-5; 10 nucleotides agree with TRBD1. The CDR3 runs 15 residues. The J segment lost 5 bases and the V segment lost 3 bases, leaving 7 bases of the junction unmatched. CDR1 and CDR2 from the germline V gene are SGHDT and YYEEEE. The CDR3 bases are TGTGCCAGCAGCTACGGGACAGGGGCAGGGGAGACCCAGTACTTC. This encodes CASSYGTGAGETQYF.

V and J are TRBV15 and TRBJ1-1; the match to TRBD1 covers 7 bases. The CDR3 loop spans 16 amino acids. Per the germline V gene, CDR1 is LNHNV and CDR2 is YYDKDF (reference sequence). With 0 bases clipped from V and 3 bases from J, the junction kept 7 bases outside the gene matches. As DNA, the CDR3 is TGTGCCACCAGCAGAGATCGGACAGGTTGGGACACTGAAGCTTTCTTT. Its protein is CATSRDRTGWDTEAFF.

The V gene is TRBV14, the J gene TRBJ2-3; 11 bases align to TRBD2. Germline loops: CDR1 SGHDN, CDR2 FVKESK. This CDR3 contains 18 residues. With 1 base clipped from V and 8 bases from J, the junction kept 14 bases outside the gene matches. This CDR3 is CASSQVVRLLAGVSTQYF. CDR3 DNA sequence: TGTGCCAGCAGCCAAGTCGTCCGGTTACTAGCGGGGGTGTCTACGCAGTATTTT.

V usage is TRBV4-1 and J usage is TRBJ2-1; the match to TRBD2 covers 10 bases. Germline assignment: CDR1 MGHRA and CDR2 YSYEKL. The CDR3 has 17 amino acids. Trimming at V came to 3 bases and at J to 5 bases, leaving 10 bases not matched to a gene. The CDR3 sequence is CASSQLAGGPNHNEQFF. CDR3 nucleotides: TGCGCCAGCAGCCAGTTAGCGGGAGGACCTAATCACAATGAGCAGTTCTTC.

This clone was detected only once. Other DNA sequences from this sample encode an identical CDR3 as well. The V call is TRBV4-2, the J call TRBJ1-5, with 11 bases that match TRBD1. The CDR3 runs to 16 residues. The V gene end was trimmed by 4 bases and the J gene end by 9 bases; junction bases not matched to a gene: 11. Germline CDR1 is LGHNA and CDR2 is YNFKEQ. The CDR3 region has the DNA TGTGCCAGCAGCCCTCGGACAGGGGGCGGGCAGCTGCCCCAGCATTTT. Its translation is CASSPRTGGGQLPQHF.

V gene TRBV30 combines with J gene TRBJ1-2; D might be TRBD1 (6 bases). Looked up from germline, CDR1 is GTSNPN and CDR2 is SVGIG (reference sequence). With 3 bases removed from V and 3 bases from J, the gap between germline ends came to 17 bases. The CDR3 is made up of 15 amino acids. The CDR3 DNA sequence: TGTGCCTGGAGCCCCGGACAGTTAATAGACTATGGCTACACCTTC. This encodes CAWSPGQLIDYGYTF.

This clone came up once. V is TRBV4-1 and J is TRBJ1-1; D gene unclear. The CDR3 runs 16 residues. CDR1 and CDR2 (germline): MGHRA, YSYEKL. Trimming left V 7 bases short and J 4 bases short, with 22 bases between. The CDR3 DNA follows: TGCGCCAGCACCAAAGAAAGAATAGGGAGAGGCACTGAAGCTTTCTTT. Amino acid sequence: CASTKERIGRGTEAFF.

The V gene is TRBV30, the J gene TRBJ1-2; D gene unclear. The CDR3 loop spans 17 amino acids. V was cut by 0 bases and J by 0 bases, with 17 bases left in between. The germline CDR1 and CDR2 sequences are GTSNPN and SVGIG (reference sequence). CDR3 loop: CAWSVRRRKTSNYGYTF. CDR3 sequence (DNA): TGTGCCTGGAGTGTACGTCGGAGAAAAACTTCTAACTATGGCTACACCTTC.

This clone was picked up one time. V and J are TRBV7-7 and TRBJ1-3; D is possibly TRBD1 (5 bases). Trimming removed 1 base from V and 9 bases from J, with 10 bases in between. The CDR3 is 13 residues long. The germline gives CDR1 SSHAT, CDR2 FNYEAQ (reference sequence). This chain's CDR3 is CASSLGQGSTIYF. As DNA, the CDR3 is TGTGCCAGCAGCTTAGGGCAGGGCAGCACCATATATTTT.